These T cell receptor beta chains were read from a single sample in a study of blood T cell repertoires in COVID-19. The repertoire was sequenced with immunoSEQ multiplex PCR; TCRdb's copy has only in-frame clones and lacks some. The table has roughly 21,000 clones, 85% to 90% seen once; the top ten hold approximately 20%. The sequenced material came from peripheral blood. These receptors were taken from a man between 65 and 79 years old with active COVID-19. The CDR3 runs from the conserved cysteine through the conserved F or W. D genes are given only for firm matches. The size field is filled for only some rows; it gives once, few, many or a size class.

- | TRBJ1-3 | TRBV28 | - | CASSTPGGPGNTIYF | TGTGCCAGCAGTACCCCCGGGGGGCCTGGAAACACCATATATTTT
- | TRBJ2-7 | TRBV5-1 | - | CASSLDGGFPYEQYF | TGCGCCAGCAGCTTGGACGGGGGATTCCCCTACGAGCAGTACTTC
- | TRBJ2-3 | TRBV6-4 | - | CASKVALGTDTQYF | TGTGCCAGCAAAGTAGCTCTGGGCACAGATACGCAGTATTTT
- | TRBJ1-1 | TRBV7-8 | - | CASSLVDTGLNTEAFF | TGTGCCAGCAGCTTAGTTGATACAGGGCTGAACACTGAAGCTTTCTTT
TRBD1 | TRBJ2-7 | TRBV2 | - | CASSAYDRGISYEQYF | TGTGCCAGCAGTGCCTACGACAGGGGCATCTCCTACGAGCAGTACTTC
- | TRBJ2-7 | TRBV19 | - | CASSTGNPNEQYF | TGTGCCAGTAGCACAGGGAATCCCAACGAGCAGTACTTC
TRBD1 | TRBJ2-2 | TRBV7-7 | - | CASSQGQSANTGELFF | TGTGCTAGCAGCCAGGGACAGTCCGCGAACACCGGGGAGCTGTTTTTT
TRBD2 | TRBJ2-3 | TRBV7-2 | - | CASSFSGLAGRSTDTQYF | TGTGCCAGCAGCTTTTCGGGGCTAGCGGGCAGGAGCACAGATACGCAGTATTTT
TRBD1 | TRBJ1-2 | TRBV5-8 | - | CASSPRDRGFGGYTF | TGTGCCAGCAGCCCCCGGGACAGGGGTTTCGGTGGCTACACCTTC
TRBD2 | TRBJ2-1 | TRBV25-1 | - | CASSEPRLAGGNEQFF | TGTGCCAGCAGTGAACCGAGACTAGCGGGAGGGAATGAGCAGTTCTTC
- | TRBJ1-5 | TRBV18 | - | CASSPPGGPTYQPQHF | TGTGCCAGCTCACCACCGGGGGGACCTACTTATCAGCCCCAGCATTTT
- | TRBJ1-5 | TRBV15 | - | CATSRDGAGDQPQHF | TGTGCCACCAGCAGAGATGGGGCAGGGGATCAGCCCCAGCATTTT
TRBD2 | TRBJ2-1 | TRBV20-1 | - | CSASYSGRWNEQFF | TGCAGTGCTAGTTACAGCGGGAGATGGAATGAGCAGTTCTTC
TRBD1 | TRBJ1-1 | TRBV6-4 | - | CASSATGTTEAFF | TGTGCCAGCAGTGCGACAGGGACCACTGAAGCTTTCTTT
TRBD2 | TRBJ2-1 | TRBV6-6 | once | CASSRSSGGTYNEQFF | TGTGCCAGCAGTCGAAGTAGCGGGGGGACTTACAATGAGCAGTTCTTC
- | TRBJ1-5 | TRBV5-6 | - | CASSSGRRSQPQHF | TGTGCCAGCAGCTCCGGACGGAGGAGTCAGCCCCAGCATTTT
TRBD1 | TRBJ1-4 | TRBV30 | - | CAWSRGRVAEKLFF | TGTGCCTGGAGCAGGGGGCGGGTAGCTGAAAAACTGTTTTTT